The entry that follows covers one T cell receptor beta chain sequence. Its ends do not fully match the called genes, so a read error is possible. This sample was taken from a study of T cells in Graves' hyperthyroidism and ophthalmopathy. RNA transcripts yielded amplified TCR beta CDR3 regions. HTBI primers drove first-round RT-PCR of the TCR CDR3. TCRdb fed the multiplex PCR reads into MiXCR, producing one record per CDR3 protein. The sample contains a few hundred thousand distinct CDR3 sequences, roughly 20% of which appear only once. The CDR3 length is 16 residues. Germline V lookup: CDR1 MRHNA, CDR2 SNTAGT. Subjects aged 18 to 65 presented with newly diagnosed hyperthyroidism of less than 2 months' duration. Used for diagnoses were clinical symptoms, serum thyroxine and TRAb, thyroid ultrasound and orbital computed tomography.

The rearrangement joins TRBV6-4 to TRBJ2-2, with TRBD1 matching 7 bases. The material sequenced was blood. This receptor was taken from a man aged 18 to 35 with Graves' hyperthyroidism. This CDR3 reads CASGQRTGPNPGELFF. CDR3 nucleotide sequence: TGTGCCAGCGGGCAGAGGACAGGTCCGAACCCCGGGGAGCTGTTTTTT.